The 21 T cell receptor beta chains presented below share a single source sample, sequenced in a study of CD4 T cells in relation to SARS-CoV-2 and coronaviruses. The antigens of these receptors remain unknown. Clones were read by immunoSEQ multiplex PCR, and TCRdb kept only the in-frame ones, dropping some. The sample consists of under 25,000 clones, around 80% of them appearing once. CD4+ T cells from unexposed donors were obtained before the COVID-19 pandemic (2011-2018). After about 10 days of culture, CD4+ T cells were isolated. Sequencing was done on a sample of CD4+ T cells from PBMCs, cultured in vitro. Every receptor here comes from a human donor in good health.

V and J are TRBV2 and TRBJ2-7, with D uncertain. The germline V and J ends were trimmed by 2 bases and 6 bases, with 8 bases remaining between them. The CDR3 sequence is 12 residues long. Germline CDR1 SNHLY, CDR2 FYNNEI. The CDR3 DNA sequence: TGTGCCAGCAGTGAACAATTCGGCGAGCAGTACTTC. Residues: CASSEQFGEQYF.

The rearrangement joins TRBV19 to TRBJ2-7; 8 bases fit TRBD1. The CDR3 covers 14 residues. Germline values: CDR1 LNHDA, CDR2 SQIVND (reference sequence). The V and J ends lost 4 bases and 8 bases, in that order; junction bases with no gene match: 10. In nucleotides, the CDR3 is TGTGCCAGTAGTACTGGACAGGGAAGGACTAAGCAGTACTTC. It is translated as CASSTGQGRTKQYF. Filled out from reference TRBV19 and TRBJ2-7, the complete variable domain reads DGGITQSPKYLFRKEGQNVTLSCEQNLNHDAMYWYRQDPGQGLRLIYYSQIVNDFQKGDIAEGYSVSREKKESFPLTVTSAQKNPTAFYLCASSTGQGRTKQYFGPGTRLTVT.

This chain connects TRBV2 to TRBJ2-2; 10 nucleotides match TRBD2. Germline values: CDR1 SNHLY, CDR2 FYNNEI. V shed 3 bases, J shed 5 bases, and the junction held 3 bases outside the gene matches. There are 15 residues in the CDR3. The CDR3 sequence is CASSEVSGRTGELFF. CDR3 DNA sequence: TGTGCCAGCAGTGAGGTTAGCGGGAGGACCGGGGAGCTGTTTTTT.

The chain links TRBV15 to TRBJ2-2, with D unresolved. Germline V gene sequence: CDR1 LNHNV, CDR2 YYDKDF (reference sequence). Trimming took 0 bases from V and 1 from J, leaving 9 bases between them. The CDR3 loop spans 16 amino acids. In nucleotides, the CDR3 is TGTGCCACCAGCAGAGATTACGCCAGGAACACCGGGGAGCTGTTTTTT. It specifies CATSRDYARNTGELFF.

The V and J genes are TRBV2 and TRBJ2-3; perhaps TRBD1 as D (5 bases). Trimming took off 6 bases at V and 1 base at J, with 8 bases between the two ends. Germline CDR1 is SNHLY and CDR2 is FYNNEI. This CDR3 has 13 residues. CDR3: CASRLQGTDTQYF. CDR3 DNA: TGTGCCAGCAGGCTACAGGGCACAGATACGCAGTATTTT.

The rearrangement links TRBV6-1 to TRBJ2-3; TRBD2 aligns across 8 bases. The CDR3 has 14 amino acids. J was trimmed by 3 bases and V by 3 bases; bases with no gene match: 2. Per germline, CDR1 MNHNS and CDR2 SASEGT. This CDR3 is CASSDGGGTDTQYF. CDR3 sequence (DNA): TGTGCCAGCAGTGACGGGGGGGGAACAGATACGCAGTATTTT.

The chain combines TRBV2 with TRBJ2-5; D is perhaps TRBD1 or TRBD2 (5 bases each). CDR3 length: 13 amino acids. Trimming stripped 5 bases from V and 5 bases from J, with 12 bases between. From germline, CDR1 is SNHLY and CDR2 FYNNEI. The CDR3 DNA reads as TGTGCCAGCAGTCGGGACCGTGTGGAGACCCAGTACTTC. As protein: CASSRDRVETQYF.

This chain joins TRBV28 and TRBJ2-7; 8 nucleotides agree with TRBD2. The CDR3 covers 16 residues. The junction had 11 bases not matched to a gene; V was cut back by 7 bases and J by 0 bases. The germline V gene encodes CDR1 MDHEN and CDR2 SYDVKM. For the CDR3, the DNA is TGTGCCAGCACGCTAGCGGGTGCGCTTTACTCCTACGAGCAGTACTTC. The encoded protein is CASTLAGALYSYEQYF.

The chain links TRBV4-1 to TRBJ2-7; D ambiguous. Germline values: CDR1 MGHRA, CDR2 YSYEKL. The CDR3 runs to 16 residues. V was clipped by 0 bases and J by 6 bases, with 18 bases between them. CDR3 loop: CASSQELGLFASEQYF. Here the CDR3 DNA reads TGCGCCAGCAGCCAAGAACTTGGGCTGTTCGCCTCCGAGCAGTACTTC.

This clone was seen a few times. The V gene is TRBV9, the J gene TRBJ1-1; weak D call: TRBD1 (5 bases). The CDR3 totals 14 residues. Trimming stripped 9 bases from V and 4 bases from J, with 19 bases between. CDR1 is SGDLS and CDR2 is YYNGEE in the germline V gene. DNA of the CDR3: TGTGCCACCAGTCCTGGGGGGAGTGGCACTGAAGCTTTCTTT. Translation: CATSPGGSGTEAFF.

This sequence joins TRBV30 and TRBJ1-4; possibly TRBD1 for D (5 bases). This CDR3 comprises 13 residues. The V end lost 5 bases, the J end lost 4 bases, and 11 bases lay between the germline ends. Looked up from germline, CDR1 is GTSNPN and CDR2 is SVGIG (reference sequence). CDR3 in amino acids: CAWAGNLNEKLFF. The CDR3 DNA follows: TGTGCCTGGGCAGGGAACCTTAATGAAAAACTGTTTTTT. The variable domain in full, completed from reference TRBV30 and TRBJ1-4, reads SQTIHQWPATLVQPVGSPLSLECTVEGTSNPNLYWYRQAAGRGLQLLFYSVGIGQISSEVPQNLSASRPQDRQFILSSKKLLLSDSGFYLCAWAGNLNEKLFFGSGTQLSVL.

The genes are TRBV28 and TRBJ2-7; D not resolved. CDR1 is MDHEN and CDR2 is SYDVKM in the germline V gene. With 6 bases removed from V and 12 bases from J, the gap between germline ends came to 15 bases. The CDR3 runs to 11 residues. CDR3 residues: CASRKDRDGYF. CDR3 DNA: TGTGCCAGCAGAAAGGACCGCGACGGGTACTTC.

V gene TRBV28 combines with J gene TRBJ1-1, with D tentatively TRBD1 (6 bases). The V and J ends lost 5 bases and 4 bases respectively, with 11 bases between them. Germline V gene lookup returns CDR1 MDHEN and CDR2 SYDVKM. This CDR3 comprises 13 residues. The DNA for the CDR3 is TGTGCCAGCAGTCCGGGACAAGCCACTGAAGCTTTCTTT. Translating gives CASSPGQATEAFF.

V gene TRBV7-3 combines with J gene TRBJ2-1; 8 bases agree with TRBD2. This CDR3 is 15 amino acids long. CDR1 is SGHTA, CDR2 FQGTGA, per germline. Trimming at V came to 1 base and at J to 7 bases, leaving 6 bases not matched to a gene. The CDR3 bases are TGTGCCAGCAGCTTAAAAGCGGGAGTAGGGAATGAGCAGTTCTTC. Translating it yields CASSLKAGVGNEQFF.

The rearrangement uses TRBV5-6 and TRBJ2-1; 7 nucleotides line up with TRBD1. Germline assignment: CDR1 SGHDT and CDR2 YYEEEE. This CDR3 has 15 residues. Germline trimming cut 4 bases from V and 2 bases from J; bases unmatched to any gene: 6. CDR3 nucleotides: TGTGCCAGCAGCGGAATGGGACAGCCCTACAATGAGCAGTTCTTC. This encodes CASSGMGQPYNEQFF.

The rearrangement joins TRBV19 to TRBJ2-5; no definite D call. This CDR3 comprises 16 residues. Germline V gene lookup returns CDR1 LNHDA and CDR2 SQIVND (reference sequence). V was cut by 3 bases and J by 2 bases, with 16 bases left in between. This CDR3 is CASSITETYNQETQYF. The CDR3 DNA reads TGTGCCAGTAGTATTACTGAGACCTATAATCAAGAGACCCAGTACTTC.

The chain couples TRBV6-5 to TRBJ2-7; the D gene could be TRBD1 or TRBD2 (5 bases each). The CDR3 has 15 amino acids. The germline V and J ends were trimmed by 0 bases and 0 bases, with 9 bases remaining between them. Per the germline V gene, CDR1 is MNHEY and CDR2 is SVGAGI. The CDR3 DNA sequence: TGTGCCAGCAGTTACTCGGGACCCGGCTCCTACGAGCAGTACTTC. The encoded protein is CASSYSGPGSYEQYF.

The gene calls are TRBV14 and TRBJ2-2; TRBD2 agrees at 8 bases. The V gene end was trimmed by 4 bases and the J gene end by 4 bases; junction bases not matched to a gene: 8. The CDR3 covers 16 residues. Germline V gene data show CDR1 as SGHDN and CDR2 as FVKESK. This CDR3 reads CASSPRGGAGTGELFF. CDR3 coding DNA: TGTGCCAGCAGCCCCCGGGGGGGAGCAGGCACCGGGGAGCTGTTTTTT.

This sequence joins TRBV2 and TRBJ2-2, with D perhaps TRBD1 (5 bases). CDR3 size: 13 residues. The V end lost 5 bases, the J end lost 4 bases, and 8 bases lay between the germline ends. Germline loops: CDR1 SNHLY, CDR2 FYNNEI. The CDR3 DNA reads as TGTGCCAGCAGTACAGACAGCACCGGGGAGCTGTTTTTT. Translation: CASSTDSTGELFF.

The chain links TRBV3-1 (or the pseudogene TRBV3-2) to TRBJ2-5; D call uncertain. The CDR3 has 15 residues. From germline, CDR1 is LGHDT and CDR2 YNNKEL (reference sequence). The V and J ends lost 2 bases and 7 bases respectively, with 17 bases between them. Here the CDR3 reads CASSQTALGFGTQYF. DNA of the CDR3: TGTGCCAGCAGCCAAACAGCTCTGGGGTTTGGGACCCAGTACTTC.

This clone has a handful of counts. The rearrangement uses TRBV30 and TRBJ1-5; D possibly corresponds to TRBD1 (5 bases). The CDR3 totals 13 residues. V was trimmed by 4 bases and J by 7 bases, leaving 14 bases between them. Germline V lookup: CDR1 GTSNPN, CDR2 SVGIG (reference sequence). CDR3 region: CAWTDGGTQPQHF. In DNA form, the CDR3 reads TGTGCCTGGACAGACGGGGGGACCCAGCCCCAGCATTTT.